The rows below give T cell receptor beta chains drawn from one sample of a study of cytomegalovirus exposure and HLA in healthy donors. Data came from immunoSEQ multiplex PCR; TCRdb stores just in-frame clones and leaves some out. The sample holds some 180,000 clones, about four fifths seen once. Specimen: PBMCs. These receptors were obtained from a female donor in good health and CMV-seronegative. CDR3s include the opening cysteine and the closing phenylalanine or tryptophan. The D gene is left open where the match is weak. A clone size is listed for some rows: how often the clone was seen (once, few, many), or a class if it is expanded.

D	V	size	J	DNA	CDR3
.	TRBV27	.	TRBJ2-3	TGTGCCAGCAGTTCACTCTTCCCAGATACGCAGTATTTT	CASSSLFPDTQYF
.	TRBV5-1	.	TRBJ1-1	TGCGCCAGCAGCTTGGAGAGGAACACTGAAGCTTTCTTT	CASSLERNTEAFF
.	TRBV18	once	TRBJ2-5	TGTGCCAGCTCACAAGGAAGGGGACTGCCACAAGAGACCCAGTACTTC	CASSQGRGLPQETQYF
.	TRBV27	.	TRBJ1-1	TGTGCCAGCAGTTTATTCGTTCACACTGAAGCTTTCTTT	CASSLFVHTEAFF
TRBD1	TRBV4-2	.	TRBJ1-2	TGTGCCAGCAGCCAAGATCGCGCCACAGGGGGCCTTGGGTATGGCTACACCTTC	CASSQDRATGGLGYGYTF
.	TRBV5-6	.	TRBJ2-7	TGTGCCAGCAGCTTGTCTCCCGGCAGGGCAGGATACGAGCAGTACTTC	CASSLSPGRAGYEQYF
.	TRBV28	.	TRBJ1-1	TGTGCCAGCAGTTTATGGTCAGTGGGCTCCGAAGCTTTCTTT	CASSLWSVGSEAFF
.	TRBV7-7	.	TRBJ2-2	TGTGCCAGCAGCTCCGCCGGGGGCACCGGGGAGCTGTTTTTT	CASSSAGGTGELFF
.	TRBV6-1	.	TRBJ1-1	TGTGCCAGCAGTGAACTTCCGACTTATCTTGGCACTGAAGCTTTCTTT	CASSELPTYLGTEAFF
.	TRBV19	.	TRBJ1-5	TGTACCAGTAGTATTATGGCAGGGCGGCAGCCCCAGCATTTT	CTSSIMAGRQPQHF
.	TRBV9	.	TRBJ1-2	TGTGCCAGCAGCGTAGAGCAGGGACTTAACTATGGCTACACCTTC	CASSVEQGLNYGYTF
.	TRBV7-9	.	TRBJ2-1	TGTTCCAGCAGCTTAGTTGACACTGAGCAGTTCTTC	CSSSLVDTEQFF
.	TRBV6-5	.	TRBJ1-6	TGTGCCAGCAGCCCACAGGGAAAAGCTTCACCCCTCCACTTT	CASSPQGKASPLHF
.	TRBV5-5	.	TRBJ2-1	TGTGCCAGCAGCTTCGACTGGAGCTCCTACAATGAGCAGTTCTTC	CASSFDWSSYNEQFF
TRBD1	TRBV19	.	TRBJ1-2	TGTGCCAGTACTCGGCACAGGGGGCAGGATGGCTACACCTTC	CASTRHRGQDGYTF
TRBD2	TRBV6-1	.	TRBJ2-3	TGTGCCAGCAGTGGACTAGCGGGGGGGAGCACAGATACGCAGTATTTT	CASSGLAGGSTDTQYF
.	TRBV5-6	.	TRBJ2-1	TGTGCCAGCAGCTTGGTCGGGAAGCACTCCTACAATGAGCAGTTCTTC	CASSLVGKHSYNEQFF
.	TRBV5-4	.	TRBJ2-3	TGTGCCAGCTACGAGGGCGGGACTTACCCCACAGATACGCAGTATTTT	CASYEGGTYPTDTQYF
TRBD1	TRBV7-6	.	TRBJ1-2	TGTGCCAGCAGCTCCGGACAGGGGGCGTCCAACTATGGCTACACCTTC	CASSSGQGASNYGYTF
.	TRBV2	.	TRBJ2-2	TGTGCCAGCAGTATCAGGGATCCCGGGGAGCTGTTTTTT	CASSIRDPGELFF
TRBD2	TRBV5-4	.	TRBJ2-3	TGTGCCAGCAGCCGGAGCGGGAGGGCCGCAGATACGCAGTATTTT	CASSRSGRAADTQYF
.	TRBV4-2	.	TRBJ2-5	TGTGCCAGCAGCCAAGTGGAGGGAGTTGGAGAGACCCAGTACTTC	CASSQVEGVGETQYF
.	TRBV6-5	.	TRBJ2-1	TGTGCCAGCAGTTCAACCAGGGAACGATTTAACAATGAGCAGTTCTTC	CASSSTRERFNNEQFF
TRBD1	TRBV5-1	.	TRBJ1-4	TGCGCCAGCAGGCCCGGGACAGTCACAACTAATGAAAAACTGTTTTTT	CASRPGTVTTNEKLFF
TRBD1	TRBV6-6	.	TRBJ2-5	TGTGCCAGCAGGGCCGGGACAGCCCACTCCACCCAGTACTTC	CASRAGTAHSTQYF
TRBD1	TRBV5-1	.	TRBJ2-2	TGCGCCAGCAGCCCACAGACAGGGCGGAACACCGGGGAGCTGTTTTTT	CASSPQTGRNTGELFF
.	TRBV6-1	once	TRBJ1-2	TGTGCCAGCACCCTGGGGGGGGGCGGCTATGGCTACACCTTC	CASTLGGGGYGYTF
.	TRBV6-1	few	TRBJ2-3	TGTGCCAGCAGTGAATATCGGACGAGCGGAACTAGCACAGATACGCAGTATTTT	CASSEYRTSGTSTDTQYF
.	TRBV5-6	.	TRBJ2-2	TGTGCCAGCAGCCTCCGTTCCTACCCCACCGGGGAGCTGTTTTTT	CASSLRSYPTGELFF
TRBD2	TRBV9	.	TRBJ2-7	TGTGCCAGCAGCGCCGGACTAGCGGACTACGAGCAGTACTTC	CASSAGLADYEQYF
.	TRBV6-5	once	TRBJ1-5	TGTGCCAGCTCCACCACAGGGACAATTGATCAGCCCCAGCATTTT	CASSTTGTIDQPQHF
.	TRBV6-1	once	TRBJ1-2	TGTGCCAGCAGTGTAACAGCGGGCGGTGGCTACACCTTC	CASSVTAGGGYTF
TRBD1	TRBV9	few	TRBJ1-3	TGTGCCAGCAGCGTGCCTGACAGGGAGTTTGGCACCATATATTTT	CASSVPDREFGTIYF
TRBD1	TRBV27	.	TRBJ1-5	TGTGCCAGAAGCTCGGACAGGAAAACAAATAGGAGCAATCAGCCCCAGCATTTT	CARSSDRKTNRSNQPQHF
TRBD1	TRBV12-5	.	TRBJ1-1	TGTGCTAGTGGTATAGGGGGCTACACTGAAGCTTTCTTT	CASGIGGYTEAFF
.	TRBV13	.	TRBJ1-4	TGTGCCAGCAGCACCCAATCGGGTAATGAAAAACTGTTTTTT	CASSTQSGNEKLFF